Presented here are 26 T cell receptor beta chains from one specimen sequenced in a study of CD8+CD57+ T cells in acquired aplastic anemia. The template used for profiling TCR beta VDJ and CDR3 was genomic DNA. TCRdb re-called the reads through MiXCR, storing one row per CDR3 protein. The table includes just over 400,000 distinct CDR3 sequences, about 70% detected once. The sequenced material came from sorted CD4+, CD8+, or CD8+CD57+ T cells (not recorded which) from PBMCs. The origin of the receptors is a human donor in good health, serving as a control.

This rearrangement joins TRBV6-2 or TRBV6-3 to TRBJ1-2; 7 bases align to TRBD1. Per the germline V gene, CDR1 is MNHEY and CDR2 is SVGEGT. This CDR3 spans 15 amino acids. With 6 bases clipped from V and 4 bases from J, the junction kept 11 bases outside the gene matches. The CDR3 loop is CASSPEGGRTYGYTF. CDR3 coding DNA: TGTGCCAGCAGCCCGGAAGGGGGCCGCACCTATGGCTACACCTTC.

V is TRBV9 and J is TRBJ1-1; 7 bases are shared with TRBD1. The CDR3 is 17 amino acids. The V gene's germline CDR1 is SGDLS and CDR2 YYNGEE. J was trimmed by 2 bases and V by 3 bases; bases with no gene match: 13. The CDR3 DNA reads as TGTGCCAGCAGCGCATCAATGGGACAGTCTGGAAACACTGAAGCTTTCTTT. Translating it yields CASSASMGQSGNTEAFF. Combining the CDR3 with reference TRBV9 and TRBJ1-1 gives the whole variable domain DSGVTQTPKHLITATGQRVTLRCSPRSGDLSVYWYQQSLDQGLQFLIQYYNGEERAKGNILERFSAQQFPDLHSELNLSSLELGDSALYFCASSASMGQSGNTEAFFGQGTRLTVV.

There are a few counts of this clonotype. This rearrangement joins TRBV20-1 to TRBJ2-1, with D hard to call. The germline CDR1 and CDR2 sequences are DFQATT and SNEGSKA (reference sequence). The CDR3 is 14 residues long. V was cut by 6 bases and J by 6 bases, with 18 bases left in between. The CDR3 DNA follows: TGCAGTGCCCTAACTTCGTCTGTGAGCAATGAGCAGTTCTTC. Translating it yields CSALTSSVSNEQFF.

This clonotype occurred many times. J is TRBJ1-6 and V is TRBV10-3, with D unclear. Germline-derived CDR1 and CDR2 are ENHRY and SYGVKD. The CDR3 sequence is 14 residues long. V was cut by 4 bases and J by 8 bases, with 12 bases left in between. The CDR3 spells CAISGLNKDSPLHF. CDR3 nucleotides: TGTGCCATCAGTGGACTTAACAAGGATTCACCCCTCCACTTT.

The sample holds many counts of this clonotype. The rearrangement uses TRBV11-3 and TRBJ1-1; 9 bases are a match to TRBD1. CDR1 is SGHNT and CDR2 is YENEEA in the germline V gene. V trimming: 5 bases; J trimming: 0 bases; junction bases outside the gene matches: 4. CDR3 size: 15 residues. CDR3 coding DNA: TGTGCCAGCAGCAGAGGGACAGGGATGAACACTGAAGCTTTCTTT. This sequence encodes CASSRGTGMNTEAFF. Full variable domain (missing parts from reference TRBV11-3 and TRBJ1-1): EAGVVQSPRYKIIEKKQPVAFWCNPISGHNTLYWYLQNLGQGPELLIRYENEEAVDDSQLPKDRFSAERLKGVDSTLKIQPAELGDSAVYLCASSRGTGMNTEAFFGQGTRLTVV.

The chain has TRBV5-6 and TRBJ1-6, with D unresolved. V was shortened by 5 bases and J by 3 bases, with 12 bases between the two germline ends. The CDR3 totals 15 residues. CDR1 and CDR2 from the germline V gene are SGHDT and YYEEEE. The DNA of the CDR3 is TGTGCCAGCAGTGGCGATACAGTCTATAATTCACCCCTCCACTTT. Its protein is CASSGDTVYNSPLHF.

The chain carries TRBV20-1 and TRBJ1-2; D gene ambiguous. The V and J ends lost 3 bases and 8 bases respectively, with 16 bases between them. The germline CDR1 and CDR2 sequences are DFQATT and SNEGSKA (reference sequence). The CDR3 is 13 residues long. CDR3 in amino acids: CSASEGASEGYTF. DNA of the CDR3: TGCAGTGCTAGCGAAGGAGCTAGCGAGGGCTACACCTTC.

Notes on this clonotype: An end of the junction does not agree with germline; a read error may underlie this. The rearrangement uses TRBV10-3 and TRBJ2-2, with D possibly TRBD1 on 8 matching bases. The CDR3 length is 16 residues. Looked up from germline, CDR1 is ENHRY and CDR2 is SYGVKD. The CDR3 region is CASSPRTGRDTGELFF. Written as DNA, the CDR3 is TGTGCCAGCAGTCCCCGGACAGGGAGGGACACCGGGGAGCTGTTTTTT.

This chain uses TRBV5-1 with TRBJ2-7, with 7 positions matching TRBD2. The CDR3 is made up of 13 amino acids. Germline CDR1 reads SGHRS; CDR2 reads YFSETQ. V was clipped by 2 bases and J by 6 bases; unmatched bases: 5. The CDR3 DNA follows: TGCGCCAGCAGCTTCGCGGGGGATGGCGAGCAGTACTTC. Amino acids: CASSFAGDGEQYF.

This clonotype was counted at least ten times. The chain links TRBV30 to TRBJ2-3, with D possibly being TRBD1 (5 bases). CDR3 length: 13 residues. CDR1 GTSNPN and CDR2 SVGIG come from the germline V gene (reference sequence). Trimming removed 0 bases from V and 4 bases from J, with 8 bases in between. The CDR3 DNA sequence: TGTGCCTGGAGTGTGATAGGGGCAGATACGCAGTATTTT. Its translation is CAWSVIGADTQYF.

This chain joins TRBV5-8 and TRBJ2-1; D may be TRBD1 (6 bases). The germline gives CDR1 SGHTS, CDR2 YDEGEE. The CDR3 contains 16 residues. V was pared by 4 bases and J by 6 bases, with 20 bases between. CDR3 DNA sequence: TGTGCCAGCAGCCCTCGACAGGTAGCTACCACCAATGAGCAGTTCTTC. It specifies CASSPRQVATTNEQFF.

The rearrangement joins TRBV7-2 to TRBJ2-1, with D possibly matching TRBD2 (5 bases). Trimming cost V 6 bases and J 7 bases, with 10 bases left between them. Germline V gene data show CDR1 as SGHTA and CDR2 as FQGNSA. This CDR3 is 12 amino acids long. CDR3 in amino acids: CASRTGGNEQFF. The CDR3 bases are TGTGCCAGCAGGACTGGCGGGAATGAGCAGTTCTTC.

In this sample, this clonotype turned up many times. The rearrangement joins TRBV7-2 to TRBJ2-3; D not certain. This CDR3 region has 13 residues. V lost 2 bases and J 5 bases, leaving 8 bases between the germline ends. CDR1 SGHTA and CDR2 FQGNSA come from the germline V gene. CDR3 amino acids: CASSLSGRDTQYF. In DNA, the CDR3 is TGTGCCAGCAGCTTAAGTGGAAGAGATACGCAGTATTTT.

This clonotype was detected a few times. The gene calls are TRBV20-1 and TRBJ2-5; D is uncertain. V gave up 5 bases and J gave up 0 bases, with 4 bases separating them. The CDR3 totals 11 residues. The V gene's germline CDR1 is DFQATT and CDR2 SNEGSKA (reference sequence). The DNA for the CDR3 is TGCAGTGCTGCTCACCAAGAGACCCAGTACTTC. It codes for CSAAHQETQYF.

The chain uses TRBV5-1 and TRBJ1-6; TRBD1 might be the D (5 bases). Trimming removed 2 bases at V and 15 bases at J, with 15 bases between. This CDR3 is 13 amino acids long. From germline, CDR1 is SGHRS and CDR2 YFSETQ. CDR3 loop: CASSLQAGTDLHF. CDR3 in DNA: TGCGCCAGCAGCTTACAGGCGGGCACAGACCTCCACTTT.

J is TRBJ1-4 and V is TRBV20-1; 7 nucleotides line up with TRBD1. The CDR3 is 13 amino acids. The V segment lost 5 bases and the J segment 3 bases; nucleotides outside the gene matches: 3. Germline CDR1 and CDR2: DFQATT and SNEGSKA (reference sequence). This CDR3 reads CSALGTANEKLFF. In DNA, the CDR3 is TGCAGTGCTCTTGGGACAGCTAATGAAAAACTGTTTTTT.

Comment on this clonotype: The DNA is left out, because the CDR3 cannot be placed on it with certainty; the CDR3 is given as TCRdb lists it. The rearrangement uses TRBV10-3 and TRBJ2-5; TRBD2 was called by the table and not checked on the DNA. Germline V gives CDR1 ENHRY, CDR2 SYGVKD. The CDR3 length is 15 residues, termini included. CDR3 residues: CAISASTATQYFGPF.

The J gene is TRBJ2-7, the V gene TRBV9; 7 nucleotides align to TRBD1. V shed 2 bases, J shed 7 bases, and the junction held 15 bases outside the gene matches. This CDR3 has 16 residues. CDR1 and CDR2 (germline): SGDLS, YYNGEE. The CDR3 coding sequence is TGTGCCAGCAGCGTCGGTGTACAGGGGTGGTCGGAGGAGCAGTACTTC. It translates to CASSVGVQGWSEEQYF.

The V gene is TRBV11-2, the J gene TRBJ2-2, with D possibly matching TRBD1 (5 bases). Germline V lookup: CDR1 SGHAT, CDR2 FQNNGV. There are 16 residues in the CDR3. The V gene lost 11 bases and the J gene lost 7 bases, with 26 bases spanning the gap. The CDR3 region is CASSPGLTWGLGELFF. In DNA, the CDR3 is TGTGCCTCCTCTCCCGGCCTGACTTGGGGCCTCGGGGAGCTGTTTTTT.

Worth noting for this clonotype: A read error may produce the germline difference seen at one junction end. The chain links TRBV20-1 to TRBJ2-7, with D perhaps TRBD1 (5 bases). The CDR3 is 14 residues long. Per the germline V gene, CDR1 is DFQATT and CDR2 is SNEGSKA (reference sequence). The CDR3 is CSARAPRADDEQYF. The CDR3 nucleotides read TGCAGTGCCAGAGCTCCCAGGGCGGACGACGAGCAGTACTTC.

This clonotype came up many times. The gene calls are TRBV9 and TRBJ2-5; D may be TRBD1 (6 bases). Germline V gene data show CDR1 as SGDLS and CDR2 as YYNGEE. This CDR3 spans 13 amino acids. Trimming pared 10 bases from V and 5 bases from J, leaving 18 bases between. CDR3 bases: TGTGCCTCGGCCCAGGGGTGGCGGGAGACCCAGTACTTC. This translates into CASAQGWRETQYF.

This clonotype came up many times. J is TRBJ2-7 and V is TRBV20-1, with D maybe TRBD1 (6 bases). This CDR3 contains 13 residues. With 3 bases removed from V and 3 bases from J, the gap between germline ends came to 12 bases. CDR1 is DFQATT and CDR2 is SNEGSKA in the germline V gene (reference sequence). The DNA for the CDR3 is TGCAGTGCTAGTGGCGAGGGGGACTACGAGCAGTACTTC. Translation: CSASGEGDYEQYF.

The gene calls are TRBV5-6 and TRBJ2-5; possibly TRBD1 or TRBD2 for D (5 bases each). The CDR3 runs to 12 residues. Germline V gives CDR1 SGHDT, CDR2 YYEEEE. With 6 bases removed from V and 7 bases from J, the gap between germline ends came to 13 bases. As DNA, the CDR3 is TGTGCCAGCACCTCACCGGGACGGACCCAGTACTTC. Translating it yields CASTSPGRTQYF.

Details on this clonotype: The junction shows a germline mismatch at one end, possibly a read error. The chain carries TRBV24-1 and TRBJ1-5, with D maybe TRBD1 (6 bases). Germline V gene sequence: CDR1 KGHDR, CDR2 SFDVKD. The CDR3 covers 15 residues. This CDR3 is CASSFTGQYRQPQHF. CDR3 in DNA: TGTGCCAGCAGTTTCACCGGACAGTACCGTCAGCCCCAGCATTTT.

The CDR3 is CASSVPGLAVVYNEQFF. CDR3 DNA: TGTGCCAGCAGTGTACCGGGACTAGCGGTCGTTTACAATGAGCAGTTCTTC. The chain uses TRBV6-5 and TRBJ2-1; 11 bases match TRBD2. Germline lookup yields CDR1 MNHEY and CDR2 SVGAGI. The junction had 10 bases not matched to a gene; V was cut back by 5 bases and J by 4 bases. The CDR3 covers 17 residues.

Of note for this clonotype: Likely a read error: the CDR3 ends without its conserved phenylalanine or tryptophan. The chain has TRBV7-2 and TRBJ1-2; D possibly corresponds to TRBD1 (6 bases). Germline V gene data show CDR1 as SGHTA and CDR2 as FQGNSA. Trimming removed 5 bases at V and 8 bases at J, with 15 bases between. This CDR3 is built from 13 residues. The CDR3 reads CASSAGQNWGYTI. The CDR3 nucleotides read TGTGCCAGCAGCGCCGGACAGAACTGGGGCTACACCATC.